This TCR beta chain was obtained from a study of T cell responses to AZD1222 COVID-19 vaccine. Regarding the study as a whole: Nearly half of the spike-specific TCRs reportedly recognize variant regions that carry no mutations. Donors were mostly white British, more females; clonal diversity possibly underestimated.

The data were produced by immunoSEQ multiplex PCR, yet TCRdb's version contains in-frame clones alone and is incomplete. This sample has around 80,000 clones, with around 93% found just once. Details on this clone: Its antigen is not known.

This clonotype originated in an adult who received the AZD1222 COVID-19 vaccine. Sequenced here: peripheral blood, sampled 28 days after the second AZD1222 dose.

The DNA for the CDR3 is TGCGCCAGCAGTGAGTCTGGGGGGAATTCACCCCTCCACTTT. Translated, it gives CASSESGGNSPLHF. V is TRBV10-2 and J is TRBJ1-6, with a possible D match to TRBD1 (5 bases). The CDR3 runs to 14 residues. V lost 0 bases and J 7 bases, leaving 7 bases between the germline ends. Per germline, CDR1 WSHSY and CDR2 SAAADI.